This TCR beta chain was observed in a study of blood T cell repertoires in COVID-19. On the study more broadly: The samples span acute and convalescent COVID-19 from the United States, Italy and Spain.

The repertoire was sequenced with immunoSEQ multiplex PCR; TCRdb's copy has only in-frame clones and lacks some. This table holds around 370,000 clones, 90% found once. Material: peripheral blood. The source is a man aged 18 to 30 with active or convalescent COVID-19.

The CDR3, as DNA: TGTGCCAGCAGCCGAACTTTGGAGCCAGGGGAGGGCGGGGAGCTGTTTTTT. This sequence encodes CASSRTLEPGEGGELFF. The chain uses TRBV4-2 and TRBJ2-2, with D possibly TRBD2 on 7 matching bases. The V end lost 4 bases, the J end lost 7 bases, and 22 bases lay between the germline ends. This CDR3 is 17 amino acids long. Germline assignment: CDR1 LGHNA and CDR2 YNFKEQ.